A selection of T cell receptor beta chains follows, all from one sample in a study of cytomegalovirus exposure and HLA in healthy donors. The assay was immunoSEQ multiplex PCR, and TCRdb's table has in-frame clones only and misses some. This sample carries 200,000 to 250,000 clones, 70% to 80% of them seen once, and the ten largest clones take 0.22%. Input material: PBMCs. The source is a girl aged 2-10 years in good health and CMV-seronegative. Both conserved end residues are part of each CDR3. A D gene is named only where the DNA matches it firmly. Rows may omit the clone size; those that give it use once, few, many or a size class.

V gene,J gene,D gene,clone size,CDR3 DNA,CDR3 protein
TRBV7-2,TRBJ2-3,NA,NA,TGTGCCAGCAGCTTATTCGACAGAGCCACAGATACGCAGTATTTT,CASSLFDRATDTQYF
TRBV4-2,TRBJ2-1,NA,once,TGTGCCAGCAGCCAAGAATTACAGGCGACCCCTTGGTTCTTC,CASSQELQATPWFF
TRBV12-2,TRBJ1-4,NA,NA,TGTGCAAGTCGCTTCAGGGGCACCAGCGGCAGCAAGGTTGAAAAACTGTTTTTT,CASRFRGTSGSKVEKLFF
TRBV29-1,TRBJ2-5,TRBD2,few,TGCAGCGTTAGGGGACTACTCCGGGAGACCCAGTACTTC,CSVRGLLRETQYF
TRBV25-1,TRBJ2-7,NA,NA,TGTGCCAGCACCGAGAGCGGTGCCAGTCCCTCGACTCACGAGCAGTACTTC,CASTESGASPSTHEQYF
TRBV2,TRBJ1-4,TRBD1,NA,TGTGCCAGCAGTGGGGGACAGGGGAGCGAAAAACTGTTTTTT,CASSGGQGSEKLFF
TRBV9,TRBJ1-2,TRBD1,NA,TGTGCCAGCAGCGCGACAGGGCGGATTGTGAATGGCTACACCTTC,CASSATGRIVNGYTF
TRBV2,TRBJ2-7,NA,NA,TGTGCCAGCAGCTATAGCCTCAGGGAGGTAATTTACTTC,CASSYSLREVIYF
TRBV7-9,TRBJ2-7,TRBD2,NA,TGTGCCAGCAGCTACCCCACTAGCGGCGCCTCCTACGAGCAGTACTTC,CASSYPTSGASYEQYF
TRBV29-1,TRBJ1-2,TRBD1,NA,TGCAGCGCGGAGGACAGGGACTATGGCTACACCTTC,CSAEDRDYGYTF
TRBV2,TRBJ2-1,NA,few,TGTGCTAATCGGGGGACTTCCTACAATGAGCAGTTCTTC,CANRGTSYNEQFF
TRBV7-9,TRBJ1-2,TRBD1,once,TGTGCCAGCAGCTCCCCTCAGACAGGGCCGAACTATGGCTACACCTTC,CASSSPQTGPNYGYTF
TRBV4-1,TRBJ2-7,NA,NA,TGCGCCAGCAGCCAAGATGTTTTTCCCCTCTCCTACGAGCAGTACTTC,CASSQDVFPLSYEQYF
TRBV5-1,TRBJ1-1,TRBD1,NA,TGCGCCAGCAGCTTGGCAGGGGGACAGAACACTGAAGCCTTCTTT,CASSLAGGQNTEAFF
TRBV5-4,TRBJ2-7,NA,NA,TGTGCCGCGAAAGGAGGGCCCAGGGAGGTAGAAGAGCAGTACTTC,CAAKGGPREVEEQYF
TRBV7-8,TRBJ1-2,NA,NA,TGTGCCAGCAGCTTGGGAGACTATGGCTACACCTTC,CASSLGDYGYTF
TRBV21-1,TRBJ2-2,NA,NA,NA,CASSPKVGTGSTGELFF
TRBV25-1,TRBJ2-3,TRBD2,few,TGTGCCAGCAGTGACTGGACTAGCGGGACAGATACGCAGTATTTT,CASSDWTSGTDTQYF
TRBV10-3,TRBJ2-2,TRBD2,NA,TGTGCCATCAATGCGGGAGCCGGGGAGCTGTTTTTT,CAINAGAGELFF
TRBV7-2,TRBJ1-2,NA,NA,TGTGCCAGCAGCCCCGGGGGAGGGACGGGTGGCTACACCTTC,CASSPGGGTGGYTF
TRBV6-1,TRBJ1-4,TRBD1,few,TGTGCCAGCAGCCGGACAGGGGCCAATGAAAAACTGTTTTTT,CASSRTGANEKLFF
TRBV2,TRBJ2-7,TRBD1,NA,TGTGCCAGCAGTTGGGACAGGGGTTACGAGCAGTACTTC,CASSWDRGYEQYF
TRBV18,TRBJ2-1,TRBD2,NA,TGTGCCAGCTCACCCGAGCGGGGCCAGCAGTTCTTC,CASSPERGQQFF
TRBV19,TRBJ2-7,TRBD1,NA,TGTGCCAGTAGAATGGGGACAGGGCCCTACGAGCAGTACTTC,CASRMGTGPYEQYF
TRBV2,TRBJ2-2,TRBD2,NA,TGTGCCAGCAGTGAACGGGGACTAGCGGCCTCGATCGGGGAGCTGTTTTTT,CASSERGLAASIGELFF
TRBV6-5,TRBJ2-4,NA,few,TGTGCCAGCAGCACGGACAGAAACATTCAGTACTTC,CASSTDRNIQYF
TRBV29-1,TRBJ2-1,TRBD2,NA,TGCAGCGTGCGGGGACTAGCGGGGGGGCAGGAGCAGTTCTTC,CSVRGLAGGQEQFF
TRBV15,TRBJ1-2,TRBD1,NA,TGTGCCATCAGCAGAGGACAGGGAAGCATTAATGGCTACACCTTC,CAISRGQGSINGYTF
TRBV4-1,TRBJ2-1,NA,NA,TGCGCCAGCAGCCAAGTACGGGGGTGGCAGTTCTTC,CASSQVRGWQFF
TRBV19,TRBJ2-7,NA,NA,TGTGCCAGTAGTATCAAGGGCGGGTGGCTATACGAGCAGTACTTC,CASSIKGGWLYEQYF
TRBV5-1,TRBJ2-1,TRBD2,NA,TGCGCCAGCAGCTCGGCCGGGACTAGCGGAAATGAGCAGTTCTTC,CASSSAGTSGNEQFF
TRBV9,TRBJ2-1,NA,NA,TGTGCCAGCAGCGTAGCCGCCAACCGCGTGGATGAGCAGTTCTTC,CASSVAANRVDEQFF
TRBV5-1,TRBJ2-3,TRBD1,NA,TGCGCCAGCAGGGGACAGGGGGCGAGCACAGATACGCAGTATTTT,CASRGQGASTDTQYF
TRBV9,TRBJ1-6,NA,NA,TGTGCCAGCAGCGTAGCTGGGGGGGCTAATTCACCCCTCCACTTT,CASSVAGGANSPLHF
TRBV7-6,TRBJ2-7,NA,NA,TGTGCCAGCGGGCCCCCCTACGAGCAGTACTTC,CASGPPYEQYF
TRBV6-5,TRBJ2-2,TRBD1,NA,TGTGCCAGCAGTTACAACATCCCCCGGACAGGCGGGGAGCTGTTTTTT,CASSYNIPRTGGELFF
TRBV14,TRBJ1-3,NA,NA,TGTGCCAGCAGCCAAGACAGGGGAAACACCATATATTTT,CASSQDRGNTIYF
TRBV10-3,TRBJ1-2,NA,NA,TGTGCCATCAGGGGAGTACAGGGAAGCTATGGCTACACCTTC,CAIRGVQGSYGYTF
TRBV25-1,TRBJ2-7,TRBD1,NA,TGTGCCAGCAGCCCTCTGGGGGCAGGGGGCTCCTACGAGCAGTACTTC,CASSPLGAGGSYEQYF
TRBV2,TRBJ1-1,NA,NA,TGTGCCGGCCTAGTAACAGGGATGGGTGAAGCTTTCTTT,CAGLVTGMGEAFF
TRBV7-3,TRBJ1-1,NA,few,TGTGCCAGCAGCTATGGGGGGGCCACTGAAGCTTTCTTT,CASSYGGATEAFF
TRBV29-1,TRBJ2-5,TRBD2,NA,TGCAGCGTAGCCGGGACTAGCGGGAGGGCCCTCTTTCGAGAGACCCAGTACTTC,CSVAGTSGRALFRETQYF
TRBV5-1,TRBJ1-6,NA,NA,TGCGCCAGCAGCGGGGCCGCCTCCTATAATTCACCCCTCCACTTT,CASSGAASYNSPLHF
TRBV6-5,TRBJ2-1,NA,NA,TGTGCCAGCAGTTACCGGACGGGGAATGAGCAGTTCTTC,CASSYRTGNEQFF
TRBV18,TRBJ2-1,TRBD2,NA,TGTGCCAGCTCAATAACTAGCGGCTATGAGCAGTTCTTC,CASSITSGYEQFF
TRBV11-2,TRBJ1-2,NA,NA,TGTGCCAGCAGCCGAAGCACAGAGACAGTCTATGGCTACACCTTC,CASSRSTETVYGYTF